This record concerns one T cell receptor (beta chain) sequence. The antigen is undetermined. The tumor samples were collected prior to definitive surgery or chemotherapy. These data originate in a study of high-grade serous ovarian cancer treatment subgroups. Study details: Mean per sample: about 14,000 reads, 6,000 to 8,000 unique TCR beta rearrangements. General study findings and limits: TCR clonal relatedness correlated positively with neoantigen level. Tumors within one patient showed repertoire similarity of about 0.1 to 0.8.

The CDR3 spans 12 residues. Germline CDR1 reads PRHDT; CDR2 reads FYEKMQ (reference sequence). Trimming took off 1 base at V and 7 bases at J, with 6 bases between the two ends. Some clones are missing from TCRdb's copy, which holds only in-frame ones; the method was immunoSEQ multiplex PCR. Seen here are about 15,000 clones, about nine tenths observed once, and the top ten hold over 5.5%. What was sequenced was tumor tissue. The sequence was obtained from a human donor with high-grade serous ovarian cancer. The chain employs TRBV13 and TRBJ2-3; unclear D gene. CDR3 sequence: CASSLAEYTQYF. The CDR3 coding sequence is TGTGCCAGCAGCTTAGCCGAATATACGCAGTATTTT.